This T cell receptor beta chain originates from a study of T cells in Graves' hyperthyroidism and ophthalmopathy (dated by TCRdb to about 2019). The study in broad terms: Peripheral blood was collected at initial diagnosis, before any treatment. TCR V-J signatures able to tell the groups apart were searched for in a discovery cohort of 100 patients, of whom 40 to 45 had Graves' ophthalmopathy and 55 to 60 had stable Graves' hyperthyroidism. Prospective prediction of ophthalmopathy was tested in an independent validation cohort consisting of 18 hyperthyroidism patients and over 15 patients who later progressed to ophthalmopathy. The 95 to 100 discovery patients were divided at random into training and test sets in a 7:3 ratio. In about 6 Graves' hyperthyroidism patients, the study also compared T-cell repertoires from thyroid tissue with T-cell repertoires from blood. Once sampling was done, hyperthyroidism patients were given methimazole at a starting dose of 30 mg daily, whereas ophthalmopathy patients were given high-dose intravenous methylprednisolone. The paper describes TCR Vbeta CDR3 sequencing of 130 to 150 peripheral blood samples, made up of about 40 ophthalmopathy patients, around 73 hyperthyroidism patients and 17 progressor patients. Study-wide conclusions, independent of this receptor: A model built on a 13 V-J signature distinguished ophthalmopathy from stable hyperthyroidism, reaching 85% to 90% sensitivity and under 84% specificity in cross-validation and 80%/75% in testing. No statistical method was used to fix the sample size in advance, and group allocation was not hidden from the investigators. In validation, progression to ophthalmopathy was predicted by the model with 70.59% sensitivity and roughly 76% specificity, a median of approximately 7.1 months before onset. Most expanded thyroid clonotypes (frequency above 0.001) were also found in blood, which suggests that blood repertoires may mirror thyroid immune responses.

A patient counted as having stable Graves' hyperthyroidism if no progression to ophthalmopathy occurred over 18 months of follow-up. The hyperthyroidism patients were between 18 and 65 years old and newly diagnosed, with a disease duration of less than 2 months. Any patient with an uncontrolled infection, another autoimmune disease, pregnancy or lactation was excluded. Diagnoses were based on clinical symptoms, serum thyroxine and TRAb, thyroid ultrasound and orbital computed tomography. PBMCs were separated from approximately 9.9 ml of fresh peripheral blood using Ficoll-Paque density gradient centrifugation. Total RNA was extracted using Trizol reagent, and RNA quality was assessed on an Agilent 2100 Bioanalyzer. Turning to this clonotype: What this receptor recognizes is not known. One base away there is no much larger clone; base qualities are not given.

The germline V gene yields SGHRS for CDR1 and YFSETQ for CDR2. V trim: 3 bases; J trim: 8 bases; unmatched bases: 2. The CDR3, cysteine through phenylalanine, is 12 amino acids long. CDR3 DNA is the only sequence kept; it has 36 bases, read in frame from the first base. The TCR beta CDR3 regions were amplified from the RNA transcripts. For the first round of RT-PCR on the TCR CDR3, the HTBI primer set was used together with the Qiagen OneStep RT-PCR kit. Libraries were constructed in a second round of multiplex PCR, after which size selection and purification were performed. The libraries were sequenced on an Illumina HiSeq2000 using paired-end 100 bp reads. Under the source paper's analysis protocol: SOAPnuke was used to process the raw data, throwing out any read that contained adapters or uncalled bases, had a mean Phred below 15, or lacked an exact constant-primer or identifier match. High-quality paired reads were merged using COPE v1.2.5, and each unique nucleotide sequence was defined as a clonotype. Clonotypes were aligned to IMGT TRBV, TRBD and TRBJ reference segments using MiTCR v1.1. The analysis was restricted to V-J combinations with a frequency above 0.0001, which together covered roughly 99% of the repertoires. The TCS score was defined as the ratio of F50 (clonal expansion) to E x V (chaos), calculated using BLOSUM62-based TCRdist between CDR3 peptides within each V-J. Welch's t-statistics and random forest reduced approximately 520 V-J features to roughly 13, which were used in a naive Bayes classifier (R e1071). Starting from the raw public reads, TCRdb applied fastp trimming at Q25, assembled clones with MiXCR and retained in-frame beta chains. Here each entry gathers all rows of one CDR3 protein and keeps the most common genes and DNA. The authors' filters were not applied to this entry. This sample comprises around 580,000 distinct CDR3 sequences, 15% to 20% of them detected only once. In total, the top ten clones hold around 18% of the sample.

The clonotype comes from a woman younger than 35 with Graves' hyperthyroidism. The chain joins TRBV5-1 to TRBJ1-3; 7 nucleotides in the junction match TRBD1. The specimen was blood. CDR3 sequence: CASSWDRDTIYF. DNA sequence: TGCGCCAGCAGCTGGGACAGAGACACCATATATTTT. The full variable domain, completed from the reference TRBV5-1 and TRBJ1-3 proteins outside the CDR3, reads KAGVTQTPRYLIKTRGQQVTLSCSPISGHRSVSWYQQTPGQGLQFLFEYFSETQRNKGNFPGRFSGRQFSNSRSEMNVSTLELGDSALYLCASSWDRDTIYFGEGSWLTVV.